This section outlines one TCR beta chain sequence together with its context. This entry is derived from a study of technical replicates of blood from a few donors. This CDR3 spans 13 amino acids. Per the germline V gene, CDR1 is SGHRS and CDR2 is YFSETQ. V was clipped by 8 bases and J by 1 base, with 12 bases between them. Sequencing was performed with immunoSEQ multiplex PCR; in TCRdb, only in-frame clones are kept and a portion is missing. Among just over 70,000 clones, just under 95% were seen once, and the ten largest hold about 0.35%. The V call is TRBV5-1, the J call TRBJ1-1, with D perhaps matching TRBD1 (6 bases). Sequencing was performed on T cells isolated from PBMCs. The TCR comes from a human donor in good health. CDR3 nucleotide sequence: TGCGCCAGTACCGCCAGGGGGAACACTGAAGCTTTCTTT. Translation: CASTARGNTEAFF.